Each of the 27 T cell receptor beta chains below was sequenced from the same sample in a study of identical twins. Using its own MiXCR run on the 5' RACE reads, TCRdb lists one record per CDR3 protein. The sample has about 430,000 distinct CDR3 sequences, less than 20% seen once; the top ten hold approximately 12%. What was sequenced was naive T cells sorted from blood. The origin of the receptors is a man aged 50-59 years in good health.

The chain uses TRBV5-1 and TRBJ2-7; possibly TRBD1 or TRBD2 for D (5 bases each). This CDR3 spans 15 amino acids. V was cut by 0 bases and J by 6 bases, with 16 bases left in between. Germline lookup yields CDR1 SGHRS and CDR2 YFSETQ. CDR3 region: CASSLEGVSGREQYF. CDR3 nucleotides: TGCGCCAGCAGCTTGGAAGGGGTTTCGGGGCGCGAGCAGTACTTC. Variable domain in full (rest from reference TRBV5-1 and TRBJ2-7): KAGVTQTPRYLIKTRGQQVTLSCSPISGHRSVSWYQQTPGQGLQFLFEYFSETQRNKGNFPGRFSGRQFSNSRSEMNVSTLELGDSALYLCASSLEGVSGREQYFGPGTRLTVT.

The chain recombines TRBV5-4 with TRBJ2-1; 10 nucleotides match TRBD2. CDR1 SGHNT and CDR2 YYREEE come from the germline V gene (reference sequence). V shed 4 bases and J 8 bases; nucleotides not matched to a gene: 9. This CDR3 region has 15 residues. The CDR3 DNA reads as TGTGCCAGCAGCCCCGTGGTAGCGGGGGGCGATGAGCAGTTCTTC. Protein sequence: CASSPVVAGGDEQFF. Using reference TRBV5-4 and TRBJ2-1 for the parts outside the CDR3, the full variable domain is ETGVTQSPTHLIKTRGQQVTLRCSSQSGHNTVSWYQQALGQGPQFIFQYYREEENGRGNFPPRFSGLQFPNYSSELNVNALELDDSALYLCASSPVVAGGDEQFFGPGTRLTVL.

This clonotype has a handful of counts. The chain joins TRBV6-1 to TRBJ1-6; no reliable D call. Germline CDR1 reads MNHNS; CDR2 reads SASEGT. V was shortened by 3 bases and J by 11 bases, with 14 bases between the two germline ends. This CDR3 is built from 14 residues. In DNA, the CDR3 is TGTGCCAGCAGTGAGGTCGCCTTCGGGGCACCCCTCCACTTT. It encodes CASSEVAFGAPLHF.

V usage is TRBV2 and J usage is TRBJ2-4; a possible D gene is TRBD1 (6 bases). The V and J ends lost 7 bases and 0 bases respectively, with 19 bases between them. The germline gives CDR1 SNHLY, CDR2 FYNNEI. The CDR3 runs to 17 residues. In DNA, the CDR3 is TGTGCCAGCAATATTCAGGGGCCGCACCTAGCCAAAAACATTCAGTACTTC. Residues: CASNIQGPHLAKNIQYF. Variable domain in full (rest from reference TRBV2 and TRBJ2-4): EPEVTQTPSHQVTQMGQEVILRCVPISNHLYFYWYRQILGQKVEFLVSFYNNEISEKSEIFDDQFSVERPDGSNFTLKIRSTKLEDSAMYFCASNIQGPHLAKNIQYFGAGTRLSVL.

This clonotype was found many times. The rearrangement links TRBV29-1 to TRBJ2-2; D may match TRBD1 or TRBD2 (5 bases each). The CDR3 is made up of 14 amino acids. From germline, CDR1 is SQVTM and CDR2 ANQGSEA. Trimming removed 4 bases at V and 1 base at J, with 10 bases between. DNA for the CDR3: TGCAGCGTTGCTGGGACCGAGAACACCGGGGAGCTGTTTTTT. Translating it yields CSVAGTENTGELFF.

This clonotype was counted between two and nine times. This chain uses TRBV6-2 or TRBV6-3 with TRBJ2-5, with TRBD2 matching 9 bases. J lost 6 bases, V lost 2 bases, and 10 bases had no gene match. The length of the CDR3 is 16 residues. Looked up from germline, CDR1 is MNHEY and CDR2 is SVGEGT. CDR3 protein: CASSYRQAGGTQTQYF. CDR3 DNA sequence: TGTGCCAGCAGTTACCGGCAAGCGGGGGGCACACAGACCCAGTACTTC.

A few counts support this clonotype. The rearrangement joins TRBV6-5 to TRBJ1-4; tentative D call: TRBD1 (5 bases). V was trimmed by 2 bases and J by 3 bases, leaving 7 bases between them. The CDR3 totals 14 residues. Germline CDR1 is MNHEY and CDR2 is SVGAGI. The CDR3 region has the DNA TGTGCCAGCAGTTACGGGGGGTCTAATGAAAAACTGTTTTTT. Protein: CASSYGGSNEKLFF.

Written as DNA, the CDR3 is TGCGCCAGCAGTGACAGGGTACAAGAGACCCAGTACTTC. Protein: CASSDRVQETQYF. V is TRBV10-1 and J is TRBJ2-5; possibly TRBD1 for D (5 bases). Germline V gene sequence: CDR1 WNHNN, CDR2 SYGVQD (reference sequence). Trimming took 3 bases from V and 2 from J, leaving 7 bases between them. This CDR3 is 13 amino acids long.

This sequence joins TRBV29-1 and TRBJ1-2, with TRBD1 matching over 7 bases. This CDR3 has 11 residues. Germline CDR1 and CDR2: SQVTM and ANQGSEA. V shed 2 bases, J shed 7 bases, and the junction held 1 base outside the gene matches. CDR3 nucleotide sequence: TGCAGCGTTGAAACAGGGGCTGGCTACACCTTC. Translation: CSVETGAGYTF.

This sequence joins TRBV18 and TRBJ2-7; D uncertain. V lost 3 bases to trimming and J lost 2 bases, with 11 bases between them. The CDR3 totals 14 residues. CDR1 KGHSH and CDR2 LQKENI come from the germline V gene. The chain's CDR3 is CASSPRDKAYEQYF. CDR3 bases: TGTGCCAGCTCACCCCGTGACAAGGCCTACGAGCAGTACTTC.

This clonotype was seen at least ten times. The chain combines TRBV18 with TRBJ1-1; D call uncertain. Trimming removed 2 bases at V and 1 base at J, with 8 bases between. This CDR3 contains 14 residues. Germline CDR1 reads KGHSH; CDR2 reads LQKENI. The CDR3 nucleotides read TGTGCCAGCTCACCAAAGGAAGGGAACACTGAAGCTTTCTTT. Translating gives CASSPKEGNTEAFF. Combining the CDR3 with reference TRBV18 and TRBJ1-1 gives the whole variable domain NAGVMQNPRHLVRRRGQEARLRCSPMKGHSHVYWYRQLPEEGLKFMVYLQKENIIDESGMPKERFSAEFPKEGPSILRIQQVVRGDSAAYFCASSPKEGNTEAFFGQGTRLTVV.

This clonotype was detected only a few times. V usage is TRBV27 and J usage is TRBJ2-2; perhaps TRBD2 as D (7 bases). The CDR3 has 14 amino acids. Looked up from germline, CDR1 is MNHEY and CDR2 is SMNVEV (reference sequence). Trimming shortened V by 7 bases and J by 4 bases, and 13 bases separated the two germline ends. CDR3 sequence reads: CASTSAGATGELFF. For the CDR3, the DNA is TGTGCCAGCACCTCTGCGGGGGCCACCGGGGAGCTGTTTTTT.

This clonotype was observed at least ten times. The V and J genes are TRBV27 and TRBJ2-4; D ambiguous. The CDR3 length is 14 residues. Germline V gene sequence: CDR1 MNHEY, CDR2 SMNVEV (reference sequence). V was pared by 5 bases and J by 2 bases, with 10 bases between. The CDR3 DNA reads as TGTGCCAGCAGTATTAGAGTTACCAAAAACATTCAGTACTTC. This encodes CASSIRVTKNIQYF.

This clonotype was detected a few times. The chain employs TRBV7-8 and TRBJ2-1; D not resolved. This CDR3 is 14 amino acids long. Germline V CDR1 and CDR2: SGHVS, FQNEAQ. V was shortened by 5 bases and J by 9 bases, with 17 bases between the two germline ends. The CDR3 nucleotides are TGTGCCAGCAGCAAATACCGGGCAGGCGGTGAGCAGTTCTTC. Residues: CASSKYRAGGEQFF.

This clonotype showed up many times. V and J are TRBV7-9 and TRBJ2-5; D might be TRBD1 or TRBD2, each matching 6 bases. The CDR3 runs to 14 residues. Germline assignment: CDR1 SEHNR and CDR2 FQNEAQ (reference sequence). The germline V and J ends were trimmed by 7 bases and 2 bases, with 14 bases remaining between them. DNA for the CDR3: TGTGCCAGCACGCTGACAGGAGGGCAAGAGACCCAGTACTTC. As protein: CASTLTGGQETQYF.

The rearrangement joins TRBV27 to TRBJ2-1; D remains ambiguous. Trimming left V 3 bases short and J 5 bases short, with 8 bases between. Germline V gene data show CDR1 as MNHEY and CDR2 as SMNVEV (reference sequence). The CDR3 loop spans 13 amino acids. In DNA, the CDR3 is TGTGCCAGCAGTTTCGGCGAGAACAATGAGCAGTTCTTC. Its protein is CASSFGENNEQFF.

J is TRBJ2-1 and V is TRBV4-2; 13 bases align to TRBD2. This CDR3 contains 22 residues. Germline V CDR1 and CDR2: LGHNA, YNFKEQ. With V trimmed by 4 bases and J by 5 bases, 23 bases remained unmatched. This chain's CDR3 is CASSPRRLRTSGSYGVHNEQFF. CDR3 nucleotide sequence: TGTGCCAGCAGCCCCCGTCGTTTAAGGACTAGCGGGAGTTATGGTGTACACAATGAGCAGTTCTTC.

This clonotype was seen a handful of times. The chain recombines TRBV4-1 with TRBJ2-2; 8 bases align to TRBD2. This CDR3 region has 16 residues. The ends lost 3 bases at V and 4 bases at J; junction bases unmatched: 7. Germline lookup yields CDR1 MGHRA and CDR2 YSYEKL. CDR3 sequence (DNA): TGCGCCAGCAGCCACGGAGCGGGAGTAGGCACCGGGGAGCTGTTTTTT. The encoded protein is CASSHGAGVGTGELFF.

There are a few counts of this clonotype. The genes are TRBV28 and TRBJ2-7, with TRBD2 matching 9 bases. The germline V gene encodes CDR1 MDHEN and CDR2 SYDVKM. Germline trimming cut 4 bases from V and 5 bases from J; bases unmatched to any gene: 12. The CDR3 length is 16 residues. The CDR3 nucleotides are TGTGCCAGCAGTTCGCCACAGGGGCTAGCGGGGCACGAGCAGTACTTC. Its translation is CASSSPQGLAGHEQYF.

This chain uses TRBV5-1 with TRBJ2-5; TRBD1 matches 8 bases. CDR1 SGHRS and CDR2 YFSETQ come from the germline V gene. Trimming took 2 bases from V and 5 from J; bases not matched to a gene: 11. The CDR3 runs 16 residues. The chain's CDR3 is CASSFQAGTGGETQYF. The CDR3 DNA is TGCGCCAGCAGCTTTCAGGCCGGGACAGGTGGGGAGACCCAGTACTTC.

This clonotype was seen ten or more times. J is TRBJ2-7 and V is TRBV7-2, with 7 bases aligning to TRBD2. Germline-derived CDR1 and CDR2 are SGHTA and FQGNSA. The CDR3 is 16 residues long. V lost 5 bases, J lost 4 bases, and 14 bases stayed unmatched. The CDR3: CASSPPGGRVQYEQYF. CDR3 sequence (DNA): TGTGCCAGCAGCCCACCTGGAGGGAGGGTACAGTACGAGCAGTACTTC.

V and J are TRBV10-3 and TRBJ1-1; 10 bases line up with TRBD1. CDR3 length: 14 amino acids. Germline trimming cut 0 bases from V and 5 bases from J; bases unmatched to any gene: 0. Per germline, CDR1 ENHRY and CDR2 SYGVKD. CDR3 region: CAISESDRGTEAFF. CDR3 nucleotide sequence: TGTGCCATCAGTGAGTCGGACAGGGGGACTGAAGCTTTCTTT.

The rearrangement uses TRBV12-3 or TRBV12-4 and TRBJ1-5; no clear D gene. Trimming removed 9 bases at V and 7 bases at J, with 13 bases between. The CDR3 totals 12 residues. For the CDR3, the DNA is TGTGCCAGTTGTGGCGACATACAGCCCCAGCATTTT. As protein: CASCGDIQPQHF.

This chain uses TRBV6-2 or TRBV6-3 with TRBJ2-7; D possibly corresponds to TRBD2 (5 bases). V gave up 5 bases and J gave up 3 bases, with 14 bases separating them. The CDR3 has 14 amino acids. The germline CDR1 and CDR2 sequences are MNHEY and SVGEGT. CDR3 in DNA: TGTGCCAGCAGTCCCTTGGACTTGTACTACGAGCAGTACTTC. Its protein product is CASSPLDLYYEQYF.

This clonotype was observed a few times. The chain carries TRBV5-8 and TRBJ1-3; D gene uncertain. This CDR3 has 17 residues. Trimming removed 3 bases from V and 0 bases from J, with 16 bases in between. Looked up from germline, CDR1 is SGHTS and CDR2 is YDEGEE. CDR3 region: CASSSKWLTNSGNTIYF. CDR3 DNA sequence: TGTGCCAGCAGCTCCAAATGGCTCACAAACTCTGGAAACACCATATATTTT.

The V gene is TRBV30, the J gene TRBJ2-2; D could derive from TRBD1 or TRBD2 (6 bases each). In germline, CDR1 is GTSNPN, CDR2 SVGIG (reference sequence). Trimming removed 0 bases at V and 3 bases at J, with 11 bases between. The CDR3 spans 15 residues. This CDR3 is CAWSVRGVDTGELFF. For the CDR3, the DNA is TGTGCCTGGAGTGTTAGGGGGGTGGACACCGGGGAGCTGTTTTTT.

This clonotype was seen a handful of times. The chain employs TRBV6-5 and TRBJ2-2; TRBD2 aligns across 8 bases. Germline CDR1 reads MNHEY; CDR2 reads SVGAGI. V was pared by 7 bases and J by 0 bases, with 7 bases of the junction left unmatched. The CDR3 sequence is 16 residues long. CDR3 residues: CASNLLADPNTGELFF. The DNA for the CDR3 is TGTGCCAGCAATTTACTAGCGGACCCGAACACCGGGGAGCTGTTTTTT.